This entry lists 15 T cell receptor beta chains sequenced from one sample in a study of OX40 agonist ivuxolimab in advanced cancers. Sequencing was performed with immunoSEQ multiplex PCR; in TCRdb, only in-frame clones are kept and a portion is missing. The table has 45,000 to 60,000 clones, over 80% seen once. Specimen: CD4+ or CD8+ T cells sorted from blood, collected in a trial of the OX40 agonist ivuxolimab. These TCRs come from an adult with an advanced solid tumor such as melanoma, head and neck, liver or kidney cancer.

This chain joins TRBV7-2 and TRBJ2-2, with unresolved D. The CDR3 consists of 12 residues. CDR1 is SGHTA and CDR2 is FQGNSA in the germline V gene. Trimming shortened V by 5 bases and J by 8 bases, and 9 bases separated the two germline ends. CDR3 sequence: CASSPRLGELFF. As DNA, the CDR3 is TGTGCCAGCAGCCCCCGCTTAGGGGAGCTGTTTTTT.

This chain links TRBV18 with TRBJ2-2; D perhaps matches TRBD2 (6 bases). This CDR3 has 14 amino acids. Trimming took 5 bases from V and 4 from J, leaving 11 bases between them. Germline V CDR1 and CDR2: KGHSH, LQKENI. CDR3: CASSTGDSTGELFF. The CDR3 bases are TGTGCCAGCTCAACGGGGGACTCCACCGGGGAGCTGTTTTTT.

J is TRBJ1-4 and V is TRBV29-1; D is ambiguous. Looked up from germline, CDR1 is SQVTM and CDR2 is ANQGSEA. The CDR3 covers 13 residues. CDR3 sequence reads: CPLPREANEKLFF. In DNA form, the CDR3 reads TGCCCCCTCCCACGGGAGGCTAATGAAAAACTGTTTTTT. The whole variable domain, filled in from reference TRBV29-1 and TRBJ1-4, reads SAVISQKPSRDICQRGTSLTIQCQVDSQVTMMFWYRQQPGQSLTLIATANQGSEATYESGFVIDKFPISRPNLTFSTLTVSNMSPEDSSIYLCPLPREANEKLFFGSGTQLSVL.

This chain links TRBV5-1 with TRBJ2-3; D may correspond to TRBD1 or TRBD2 (5 bases each). The CDR3 contains 16 residues. The ends were cut back, 0 bases at V and 2 bases at J, with 13 bases in the middle. The germline V gene has CDR1 SGHRS and CDR2 YFSETQ. This chain's CDR3 is CASSLGGSRTTDTQYF. The CDR3 bases are TGCGCCAGCAGCTTGGGGGGGAGCCGTACCACAGATACGCAGTATTTT.

The chain is built from TRBV6-1 and TRBJ1-2; D is ambiguous. The V end was cut by 3 bases, the J end by 7 bases, with 12 bases between. Germline assignment: CDR1 MNHNS and CDR2 SASEGT. There are 13 residues in the CDR3. The CDR3 nucleotides are TGTGCCAGCAGTGACGTGGGCACGCGTGGCTACACCTTC. Residues: CASSDVGTRGYTF.

The chain has TRBV19 and TRBJ2-1; 11 bases are shared with TRBD2. J gave up 6 bases and V 5 bases, and 6 bases lay outside the gene matches. This CDR3 has 15 residues. Germline CDR1 is LNHDA and CDR2 is SQIVND (reference sequence). CDR3 bases: TGTGCCAGTAGTGTACTAGCGGGAGTACTCAATGAGCAGTTCTTC. It specifies CASSVLAGVLNEQFF.

This clone has a single count. The chain is built from TRBV11-2 and TRBJ1-5, with unresolved D. The V gene's germline CDR1 is SGHAT and CDR2 FQNNGV. The CDR3 has 16 residues. Trimming shortened V by 1 base and J by 0 bases, and 10 bases separated the two germline ends. The CDR3 loop is CASSLGGSISNQPQHF. CDR3 nucleotides: TGTGCCAGCAGCTTAGGCGGGTCAATTAGCAATCAGCCCCAGCATTTT.

The rearrangement joins TRBV29-1 to TRBJ1-1; D remains unclear. The CDR3 has 13 amino acids. Germline CDR1 and CDR2: SQVTM and ANQGSEA. V gave up 0 bases and J gave up 6 bases, with 11 bases separating them. As DNA, the CDR3 is TGCAGCGTTGAAGAGGGATATGGCGCTGAAGCTTTCTTT. Its protein is CSVEEGYGAEAFF.

The chain recombines TRBV19 with TRBJ2-2; 10 positions match TRBD2. The CDR3 covers 17 residues. V lost 1 base, J lost 3 bases, and 5 bases stayed unmatched. Germline V gene sequence: CDR1 LNHDA, CDR2 SQIVND (reference sequence). The CDR3: CASSIGSGRVYTGELFF. The CDR3 DNA sequence: TGTGCCAGTAGTATAGGGAGCGGGAGGGTTTACACCGGGGAGCTGTTTTTT.

The chain combines TRBV28 with TRBJ1-1; D not resolved. The CDR3 is 14 residues long. Trimming stripped 5 bases from V and 5 bases from J, with 15 bases between. Germline V CDR1 and CDR2: MDHEN, SYDVKM. The CDR3 DNA reads TGTGCCAGCAGTCTTACAAGGGTAGGGACTGAAGCTTTCTTT. It specifies CASSLTRVGTEAFF.

The gene calls are TRBV9 and TRBJ2-1; D perhaps matches TRBD2 (6 bases). This CDR3 spans 14 amino acids. Germline V lookup: CDR1 SGDLS, CDR2 YYNGEE. Trimming pared 3 bases from V and 9 bases from J, leaving 16 bases between. This chain's CDR3 is CASSGPRGRTEQFF. CDR3 in DNA: TGTGCCAGCAGCGGTCCTCGGGGGAGGACTGAGCAGTTCTTC.

The rearrangement uses TRBV28 and TRBJ1-1; 11 bases line up with TRBD1. This CDR3 comprises 16 residues. Germline V gene data show CDR1 as MDHEN and CDR2 as SYDVKM. Trimming removed 4 bases from V and 0 bases from J; junction bases left unmatched: 4. CDR3: CASSWGTGGMNTEAFF. The CDR3 bases are TGTGCCAGCAGTTGGGGGACAGGGGGAATGAACACTGAAGCTTTCTTT.

This clone was seen only once. This chain joins TRBV27 and TRBJ2-7, with D hard to call. Germline V gives CDR1 MNHEY, CDR2 SMNVEV (reference sequence). Trimming stripped 0 bases from V and 3 bases from J, with 6 bases between. This CDR3 is built from 13 residues. This chain's CDR3 is CASSLSRFYEQYF. The CDR3 nucleotides read TGTGCCAGCAGTTTATCGAGGTTCTACGAGCAGTACTTC.

The chain recombines TRBV18 with TRBJ2-1, with TRBD1 identical over 7 bases. The CDR3 totals 15 residues. V trimming: 3 bases; J trimming: 0 bases; junction bases outside the gene matches: 2. Germline V CDR1 and CDR2: KGHSH, LQKENI. In DNA form, the CDR3 reads TGTGCCAGCTCACCCAGGGGGAGCTCCTACAATGAGCAGTTCTTC. Its protein is CASSPRGSSYNEQFF.

The CDR3 DNA follows: TGTGCCTGGATTAGAGGCTTCGCTGAAGCTTTCTTT. Amino acid sequence: CAWIRGFAEAFF. The genes are TRBV30 and TRBJ1-1, with unresolved D. V lost 4 bases and J lost 6, with 12 bases in between. The CDR3 has 12 amino acids. The germline CDR1 and CDR2 sequences are GTSNPN and SVGIG (reference sequence).